This TCR beta chain was identified during a study of control samples from healthy donors and cancer patients. Deletions cut 3 bases from V and 3 bases from J, with 23 bases between. CDR3 size: 17 residues. Germline values: CDR1 DFQATT, CDR2 SNEGSKA (reference sequence). Produced via immunoSEQ multiplex PCR; TCRdb's table is partial and in-frame only. The sample holds 250,000 to 300,000 clones, roughly 80% seen once. The V and J genes are TRBV20-1 and TRBJ1-1, with a tentative D call TRBD1 (6 bases). The sample comprised PBMCs. The receptor was isolated from a woman aged 55-70 years with lung cancer. As DNA, the CDR3 is TGCAGTGCTAGTGTTTTCGCGGGGGGCTGGGATGACACTGAAGCTTTCTTT. Amino acids: CSASVFAGGWDDTEAFF.